The 24 T cell receptor beta chains reported below all come from one sample, sequenced in a study of Graves' ophthalmopathy and Graves' hyperthyroidism. RNA transcripts were the source from which TCR beta CDR3 regions were amplified. First-round RT-PCR used HTBI primers; second-round multiplex PCR followed. One entry per CDR3 protein, called by TCRdb with MiXCR from the multiplex PCR reads. The table includes about 620,000 distinct CDR3 sequences, about a fifth detected once. Sequencing was carried out using peripheral blood. These receptors originate from a woman aged 18-35 years with stable Graves' hyperthyroidism. Some clones in this sample may be carry-over from other donors' samples.

This clonotype was detected ten times or more. V and J are TRBV12-3 or TRBV12-4 and TRBJ1-3; D not resolved. V was pared by 2 bases and J by 0 bases, with 8 bases between. The CDR3 is 15 residues long. CDR3 residues: CASSLNWSSGNTIYF. The DNA for the CDR3 is TGTGCCAGCAGTTTAAACTGGAGCTCTGGAAACACCATATATTTT.

This clonotype was seen a few times. At one end, the junction sequence differs from germline, possibly due to a read error. The rearrangement uses TRBV6-5 and TRBJ2-4; D might be TRBD2 (5 bases). The length of the CDR3 is 18 residues. From germline, CDR1 is MNHEY and CDR2 SVGAGI. CDR3 region: CASSYLWSLGGAANIKYF. The CDR3 region has the DNA TGTGCCAGCAGTTATTTGTGGAGCCTAGGAGGAGCAGCAAACATTAAGTACTTC.

This clonotype has a count of ten or more. The chain recombines TRBV12-3 or TRBV12-4 with TRBJ1-5; 7 bases agree with TRBD1. The V gene end was trimmed by 7 bases and the J gene end by 7 bases; junction bases not matched to a gene: 7. The CDR3 has 13 residues. This chain's CDR3 is CASTQTGNQPQHF. In DNA form, the CDR3 reads TGTGCCAGCACCCAGACAGGGAACCAGCCCCAGCATTTT.

There are a few counts of this clonotype. The gene calls are TRBV6-1 and TRBJ1-5; 7 nucleotides line up with TRBD1. CDR1 is MNHNS and CDR2 is SASEGT in the germline V gene. The V segment lost 3 bases and the J segment 2 bases; nucleotides outside the gene matches: 13. This CDR3 has 18 amino acids. This CDR3 reads CASSDWPGGLGGNQPQHF. CDR3 nucleotide sequence: TGTGCCAGCAGTGATTGGCCAGGGGGGCTAGGTGGCAATCAGCCCCAGCATTTT.

In the case of this clonotype: Given a much more abundant clone one base away, this may be a read error. V usage is TRBV6-5 and J usage is TRBJ2-5; no reliable D call. CDR1 MNHEY and CDR2 SVGAGI come from the germline V gene. Trimming cost V 0 bases and J 5 bases, with 13 bases left between them. The CDR3 covers 15 residues. DNA for the CDR3: TGTGCCAGCAGTTACTCGACCTACCTTCATGAGACCCAGTACTTC. The encoded protein is CASSYSTYLHETQYF.

The chain couples TRBV28 to TRBJ2-5, with D maybe TRBD2 (6 bases). V dropped 7 bases and J dropped 3 bases, with 21 bases sitting between them. The V gene's germline CDR1 is MDHEN and CDR2 SYDVKM. This CDR3 is 16 amino acids long. CDR3 nucleotide sequence: TGTGCCAGCACACGGAGGGGAAGGAGTAATAAAGAGACCCAGTACTTC. Translation: CASTRRGRSNKETQYF.

This clonotype was counted a few times. The V gene is TRBV5-1, the J gene TRBJ1-6; 9 nucleotides line up with TRBD1. Trimming took 4 bases from V and 9 from J; bases not matched to a gene: 8. The CDR3 loop spans 15 amino acids. The V gene's germline CDR1 is SGHRS and CDR2 YFSETQ. DNA for the CDR3: TGCGCCAGCAGCACCGAAGGACAGGGGAGTTCACCCCTCCACTTT. Its protein is CASSTEGQGSSPLHF.

This clonotype came up many times. J is TRBJ1-2 and V is TRBV5-1, with D maybe TRBD1 (5 bases). The CDR3 contains 11 residues. Looked up from germline, CDR1 is SGHRS and CDR2 is YFSETQ. The V end was cut by 5 bases, the J end by 7 bases, with 9 bases between. The CDR3 DNA follows: TGCGCCAGCAGAGGGGTGGCTGGCTACACCTTC. Amino acids: CASRGVAGYTF.

There are many counts of this clonotype. The chain carries TRBV11-2 and TRBJ1-5; 7 nucleotides line up with TRBD1. J was trimmed by 4 bases and V by 5 bases; bases with no gene match: 11. CDR1 and CDR2 (germline): SGHAT, FQNNGV. The CDR3 has 16 amino acids. CDR3 residues: CASSGDSGGINQPQHF. The CDR3 DNA reads TGTGCCAGCAGCGGGGACAGCGGGGGGATAAATCAGCCCCAGCATTTT.

The CDR3 loop is CASSSNLGGYEQYF. As DNA, the CDR3 is TGTGCCAGCAGCTCCAATCTCGGGGGGTACGAGCAGTACTTC. The chain is built from TRBV11-2 and TRBJ2-7; 7 bases map to TRBD2. CDR1 is SGHAT and CDR2 is FQNNGV in the germline V gene. The CDR3 is made up of 14 amino acids. The trim removed 4 bases at V and 4 bases at J, leaving 7 bases unmatched.

This clonotype was counted ten times or more. The rearrangement joins TRBV19 to TRBJ1-2; D gene uncertain. CDR1 LNHDA and CDR2 SQIVND come from the germline V gene (reference sequence). Deletions cut 7 bases from V and 6 bases from J, with 9 bases between. CDR3 length: 11 amino acids. The CDR3 DNA reads TGTGCCAGTAACGGGATCCATGGCTACACCTTC. Translated: CASNGIHGYTF.

This clonotype was recorded at least ten times. The V gene is TRBV13, the J gene TRBJ2-7, with TRBD1 as a possible D gene (6 bases). The CDR3 consists of 13 residues. The germline CDR1 and CDR2 sequences are PRHDT and FYEKMQ (reference sequence). V dropped 4 bases and J dropped 3 bases, with 10 bases sitting between them. The CDR3 spells CASSSGHIYEQYF. The CDR3 coding sequence is TGTGCCAGCAGCTCGGGACACATCTACGAGCAGTACTTC.

A remark on this clonotype: Relative to the germline gene, one junction end is altered; a read error may explain this. The rearrangement links TRBV20-1 to TRBJ1-1; D uncertain. Germline loops: CDR1 DFQATT, CDR2 SNEGSKA (reference sequence). This CDR3 region has 13 residues. In nucleotides, the CDR3 is TGCAGTGCTACGCGCATTAAGAACACTAAAGCTTTCTTT. This sequence encodes CSATRIKNTKAFF.

In its sample, this clonotype was seen many times. The chain joins TRBV6-1 to TRBJ2-2, with D possibly matching TRBD2 (6 bases). Germline V gene data show CDR1 as MNHNS and CDR2 as SASEGT. V was shortened by 6 bases and J by 4 bases, with 15 bases between the two germline ends. The CDR3 is made up of 15 amino acids. This CDR3 reads CASRAGRFRTGELFF. The CDR3 nucleotides read TGTGCCAGCAGGGCGGGGAGGTTTCGCACCGGGGAGCTGTTTTTT.

V gene TRBV28 combines with J gene TRBJ2-7; 7 bases fit TRBD1. CDR3 length: 14 amino acids. Germline V gene data show CDR1 as MDHEN and CDR2 as SYDVKM. Unmatched junction bases numbered 12, after V lost 11 bases and J lost 2 bases. CDR3 in amino acids: CAWSGQVKTYEQYF. In DNA form, the CDR3 reads TGTGCCTGGAGTGGACAGGTAAAGACCTACGAGCAGTACTTC.

This chain joins TRBV6-1 and TRBJ2-5; 7 bases match TRBD1. V lost 7 bases to trimming and J lost 5 bases; unmatched junction nucleotides: 13. The CDR3 covers 15 residues. Germline V lookup: CDR1 MNHNS, CDR2 SASEGT. Here the CDR3 DNA reads TGTGCCAGCATAGGAAGGGACAGAGTTCTCGAGACCCAGTACTTC. As protein: CASIGRDRVLETQYF.

This clonotype has at least ten counts. The V call is TRBV11-2, the J call TRBJ2-7, with D unclear. The germline V gene encodes CDR1 SGHAT and CDR2 FQNNGV. Trimming stripped 5 bases from V and 2 bases from J, with 13 bases between. The CDR3 contains 14 residues. Here the CDR3 DNA reads TGTGCCAGCAGCCTCGCATCACAAGCCTACGAGCAGTACTTC. It codes for CASSLASQAYEQYF.

V usage is TRBV12-3 or TRBV12-4 and J usage is TRBJ2-2; TRBD1 or TRBD2 may be the D gene (5 bases each). The CDR3 runs to 15 residues. V was cut by 7 bases and J by 5 bases, with 17 bases left in between. The CDR3 loop reads CASTWGSTTTGELFF. CDR3 bases: TGTGCCAGCACCTGGGGGAGTACAACTACCGGGGAGCTGTTTTTT.

This clonotype was counted ten times or more. The rearrangement uses TRBV2 and TRBJ2-5; 8 bases are a match to TRBD1. The germline V gene has CDR1 SNHLY and CDR2 FYNNEI. The ends lost 5 bases at V and 5 bases at J; junction bases unmatched: 4. This CDR3 has 13 amino acids. The CDR3 DNA follows: TGTGCCAGCAGTTCACAGGGGGACGAGACCCAGTACTTC. Its protein is CASSSQGDETQYF.

This clonotype was found many times. The chain combines TRBV11-2 with TRBJ1-2, with D possibly being TRBD1 (6 bases). Germline V lookup: CDR1 SGHAT, CDR2 FQNNGV. Trimming stripped 1 base from V and 0 bases from J, with 12 bases between. This CDR3 comprises 16 residues. The CDR3 spells CASSLGPRGANYGYTF. CDR3 coding DNA: TGTGCCAGCAGCTTAGGTCCCAGGGGAGCTAACTATGGCTACACCTTC.

This clonotype was counted between two and nine times. V usage is TRBV15 and J usage is TRBJ2-5, with D possibly TRBD2 on 6 matching bases. This CDR3 region has 16 residues. Deletions cut 3 bases from V and 4 bases from J, with 18 bases between. The germline gives CDR1 LNHNV, CDR2 YYDKDF (reference sequence). The CDR3: CATSSGTRVGGETQYF. The CDR3 DNA reads as TGTGCCACCAGCAGCGGTACTAGGGTGGGAGGAGAGACCCAGTACTTC.

The chain is built from TRBV20-1 and TRBJ2-5, with 14 bases fitting TRBD2. This CDR3 contains 17 residues. Losses at the gene ends were 0 bases for V and 5 bases for J; bases not matched to a gene: 8. In germline, CDR1 is DFQATT, CDR2 SNEGSKA (reference sequence). The CDR3 region is CSARELRLAGGRETQYF. Written as DNA, the CDR3 is TGCAGTGCTAGAGAGCTAAGACTAGCGGGGGGGCGCGAGACCCAGTACTTC.

Details on this clonotype: Since a much larger clone is just one base distant, this may be a read error. The J gene is TRBJ1-2, the V gene TRBV12-3 or TRBV12-4, with D maybe TRBD1 (6 bases). Trimming took off 5 bases at V and 6 bases at J, with 10 bases between the two ends. CDR3 length: 12 amino acids. For the CDR3, the DNA is TGTGCCAGCAGTGAGGACAGAAATGGCTACACCTTC. Protein sequence: CASSEDRNGYTF.

This clonotype was seen repeatedly, ten times or more. The V gene is TRBV6-1, the J gene TRBJ1-2; D remains unclear. CDR1 and CDR2 (germline): MNHNS, SASEGT. There are 15 residues in the CDR3. The ends were cut back, 7 bases at V and 2 bases at J, with 17 bases in the middle. CDR3 loop: CASTIGLSGNYGYTF. In nucleotides, the CDR3 is TGTGCCAGCACCATAGGGTTATCGGGAAACTATGGCTACACCTTC.